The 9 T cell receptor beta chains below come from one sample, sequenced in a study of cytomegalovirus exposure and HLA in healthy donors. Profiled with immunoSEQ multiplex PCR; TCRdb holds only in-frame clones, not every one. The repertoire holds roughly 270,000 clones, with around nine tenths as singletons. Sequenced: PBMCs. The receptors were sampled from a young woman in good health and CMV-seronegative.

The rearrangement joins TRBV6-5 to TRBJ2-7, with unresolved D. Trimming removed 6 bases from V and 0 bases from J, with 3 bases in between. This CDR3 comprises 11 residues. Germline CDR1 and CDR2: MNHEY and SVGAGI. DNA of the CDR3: TGTGCCAGCAGCGGCTCCTACGAGCAGTACTTC. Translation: CASSGSYEQYF.

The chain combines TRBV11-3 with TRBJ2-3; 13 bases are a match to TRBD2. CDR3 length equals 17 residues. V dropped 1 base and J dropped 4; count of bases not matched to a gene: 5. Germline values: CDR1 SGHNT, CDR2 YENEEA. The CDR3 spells CASSLGGTSGRADTQYF. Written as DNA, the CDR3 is TGTGCCAGCAGCTTAGGCGGAACTAGCGGGAGGGCAGATACGCAGTATTTT.

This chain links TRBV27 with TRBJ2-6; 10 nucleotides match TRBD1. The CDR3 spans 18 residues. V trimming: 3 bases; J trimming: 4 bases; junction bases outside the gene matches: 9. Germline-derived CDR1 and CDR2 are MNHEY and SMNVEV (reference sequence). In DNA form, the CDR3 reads TGTGCCAGCAGTTTTGACGGGACAGGGGTGTACGGGGCCAACGTCCTGACTTTC. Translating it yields CASSFDGTGVYGANVLTF.

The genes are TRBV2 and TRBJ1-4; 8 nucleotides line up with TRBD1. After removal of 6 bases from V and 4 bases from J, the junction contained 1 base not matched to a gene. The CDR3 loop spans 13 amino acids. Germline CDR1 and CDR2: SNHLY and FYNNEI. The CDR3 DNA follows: TGTGCCAGCAGGGACAGGGTTAATGAAAAACTGTTTTTT. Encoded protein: CASRDRVNEKLFF.

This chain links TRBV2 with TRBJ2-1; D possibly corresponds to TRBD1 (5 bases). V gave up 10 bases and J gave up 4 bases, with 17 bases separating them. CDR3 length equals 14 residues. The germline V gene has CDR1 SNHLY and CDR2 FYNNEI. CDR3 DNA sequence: TGTGCCACAACGGACACTCGAAGATACAATGAGCAGTTCTTC. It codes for CATTDTRRYNEQFF.

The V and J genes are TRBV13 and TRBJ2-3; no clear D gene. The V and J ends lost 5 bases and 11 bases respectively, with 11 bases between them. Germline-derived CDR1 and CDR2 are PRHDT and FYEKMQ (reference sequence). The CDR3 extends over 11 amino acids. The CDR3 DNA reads TGTGCCAGCAGCCAGGCCGCCCTGCAGTATTTT. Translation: CASSQAALQYF.

The CDR3 DNA reads TGTGCCAGCATGCAAAACAGAAAAGGTGGTGGCGAGCAGTACTTC. Protein: CASMQNRKGGGEQYF. The rearrangement links TRBV28 to TRBJ2-7; D is unresolved. The germline V gene has CDR1 MDHEN and CDR2 SYDVKM. The CDR3 contains 15 residues. The V gene lost 7 bases and the J gene lost 6 bases, with 22 bases spanning the gap.

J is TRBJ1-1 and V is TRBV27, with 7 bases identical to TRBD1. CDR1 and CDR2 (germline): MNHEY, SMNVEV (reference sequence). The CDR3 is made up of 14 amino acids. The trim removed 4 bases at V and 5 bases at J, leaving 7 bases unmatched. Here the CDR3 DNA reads TGTGCCAGCAGTTCAGACAGGGTGGGTACTGAAGCTTTCTTT. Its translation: CASSSDRVGTEAFF.

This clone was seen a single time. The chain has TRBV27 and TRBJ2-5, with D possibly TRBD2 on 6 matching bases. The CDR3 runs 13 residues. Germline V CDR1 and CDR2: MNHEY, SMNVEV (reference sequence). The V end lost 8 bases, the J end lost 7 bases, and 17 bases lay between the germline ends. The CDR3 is CASQPGLIGTQYF. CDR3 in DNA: TGTGCCAGCCAACCGGGACTCATTGGGACCCAGTACTTC.